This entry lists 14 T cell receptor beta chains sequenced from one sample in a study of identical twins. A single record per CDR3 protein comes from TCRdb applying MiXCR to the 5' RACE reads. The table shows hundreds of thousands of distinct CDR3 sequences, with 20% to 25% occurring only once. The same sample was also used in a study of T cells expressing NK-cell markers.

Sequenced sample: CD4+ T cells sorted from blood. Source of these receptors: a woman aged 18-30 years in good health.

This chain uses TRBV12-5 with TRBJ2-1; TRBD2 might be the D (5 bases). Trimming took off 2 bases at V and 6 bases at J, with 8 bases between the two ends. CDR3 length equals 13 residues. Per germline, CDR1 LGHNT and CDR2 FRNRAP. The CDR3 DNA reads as TGTGCTAGTGGTTTGAGGGAGACCAATGAGCAGTTCTTC. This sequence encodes CASGLRETNEQFF.

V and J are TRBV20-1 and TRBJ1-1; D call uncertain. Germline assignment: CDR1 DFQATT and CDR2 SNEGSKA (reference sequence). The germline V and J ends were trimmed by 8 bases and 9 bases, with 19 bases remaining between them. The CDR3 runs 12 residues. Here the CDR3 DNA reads TGCAGTTGGACCCCACTGGAGGCTCAAGCTTTCTTT. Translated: CSWTPLEAQAFF.

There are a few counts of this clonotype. The CDR3 bases are TGCAGTGCCCTCGGCCTCGTGAGATGGGAAGGGACCCAGTACTTC. It yields the protein CSALGLVRWEGTQYF. V and J are TRBV20-1 and TRBJ2-5; D is unclear. The length of the CDR3 is 15 residues. The V end was cut by 6 bases, the J end by 7 bases, with 24 bases between. The germline V gene has CDR1 DFQATT and CDR2 SNEGSKA (reference sequence).

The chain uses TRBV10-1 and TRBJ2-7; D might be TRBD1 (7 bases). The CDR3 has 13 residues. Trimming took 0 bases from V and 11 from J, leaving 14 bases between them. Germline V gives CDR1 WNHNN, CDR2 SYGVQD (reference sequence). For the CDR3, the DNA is TGCGCCAGCAGTGAGTCGCCAGGGGGGTTAAAGTACTTC. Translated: CASSESPGGLKYF.

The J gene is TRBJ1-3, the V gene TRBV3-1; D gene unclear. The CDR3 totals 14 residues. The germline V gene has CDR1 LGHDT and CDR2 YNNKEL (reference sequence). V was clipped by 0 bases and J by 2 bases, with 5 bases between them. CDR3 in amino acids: CASSQDWAGNTIYF. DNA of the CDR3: TGTGCCAGCAGCCAAGATTGGGCTGGAAACACCATATATTTT.

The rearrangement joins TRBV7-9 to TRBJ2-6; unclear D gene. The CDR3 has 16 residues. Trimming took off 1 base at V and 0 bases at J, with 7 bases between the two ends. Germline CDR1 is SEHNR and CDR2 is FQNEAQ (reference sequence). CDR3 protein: CASSLGVGSGANVLTF. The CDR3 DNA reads TGTGCCAGCAGCTTAGGAGTGGGCTCTGGGGCCAACGTCCTGACTTTC.

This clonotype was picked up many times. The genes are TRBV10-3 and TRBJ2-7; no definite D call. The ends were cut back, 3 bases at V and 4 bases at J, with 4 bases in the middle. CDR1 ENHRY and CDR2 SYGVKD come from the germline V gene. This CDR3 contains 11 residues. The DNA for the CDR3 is TGTGCCATCAGTGAACTGTACGAGCAGTACTTC. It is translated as CAISELYEQYF.

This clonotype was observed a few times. In DNA form, the CDR3 reads TGTGCCAGCAGCCAAGATTGGGCGGACTACACTGAAGCTTTCTTT. This encodes CASSQDWADYTEAFF. V gene TRBV3-1 combines with J gene TRBJ1-1; D is uncertain. Germline assignment: CDR1 LGHDT and CDR2 YNNKEL (reference sequence). The CDR3 has 15 amino acids. Trimming left V 0 bases short and J 3 bases short, with 11 bases between.

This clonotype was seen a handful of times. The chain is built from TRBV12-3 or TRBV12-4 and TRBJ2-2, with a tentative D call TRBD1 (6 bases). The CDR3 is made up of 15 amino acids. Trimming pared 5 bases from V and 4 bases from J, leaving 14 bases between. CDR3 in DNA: TGTGCCAGCAGTCGGTATACAGGGACCACCGGGGAGCTGTTTTTT. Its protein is CASSRYTGTTGELFF.

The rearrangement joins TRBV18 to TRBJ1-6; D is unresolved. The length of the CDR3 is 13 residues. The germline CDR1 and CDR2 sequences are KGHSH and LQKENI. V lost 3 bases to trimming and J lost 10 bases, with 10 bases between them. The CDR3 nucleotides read TGTGCCAGCTCACCTCACGACAACTCACCCCTCCACTTT. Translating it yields CASSPHDNSPLHF.

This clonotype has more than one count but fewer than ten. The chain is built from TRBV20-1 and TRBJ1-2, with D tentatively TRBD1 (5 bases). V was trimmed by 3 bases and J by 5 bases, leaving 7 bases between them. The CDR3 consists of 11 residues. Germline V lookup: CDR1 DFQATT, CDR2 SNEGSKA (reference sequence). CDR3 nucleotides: TGCAGTGCTAGTAAGGGGTATGGCTACACCTTC. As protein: CSASKGYGYTF.

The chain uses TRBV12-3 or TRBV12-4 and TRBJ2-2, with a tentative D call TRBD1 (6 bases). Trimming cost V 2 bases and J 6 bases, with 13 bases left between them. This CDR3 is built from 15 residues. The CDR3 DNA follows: TGTGCCAGCAGTTTACTCTCCAGGGGCTCCGGGGAGCTGTTTTTT. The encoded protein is CASSLLSRGSGELFF.

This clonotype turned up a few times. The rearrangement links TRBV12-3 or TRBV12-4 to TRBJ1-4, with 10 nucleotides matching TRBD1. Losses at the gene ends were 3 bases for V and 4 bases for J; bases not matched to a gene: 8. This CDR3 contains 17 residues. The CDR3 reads CASSFWGQGFSNEKLFF. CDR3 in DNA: TGTGCCAGCAGTTTTTGGGGACAGGGGTTTAGTAATGAAAAACTGTTTTTT.

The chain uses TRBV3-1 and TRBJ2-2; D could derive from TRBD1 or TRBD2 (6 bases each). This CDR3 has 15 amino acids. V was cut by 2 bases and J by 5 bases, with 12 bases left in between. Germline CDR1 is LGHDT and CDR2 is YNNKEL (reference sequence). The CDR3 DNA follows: TGTGCCAGCAGCCAATTAGGGGGGAGGACCGGGGAGCTGTTTTTT. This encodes CASSQLGGRTGELFF.